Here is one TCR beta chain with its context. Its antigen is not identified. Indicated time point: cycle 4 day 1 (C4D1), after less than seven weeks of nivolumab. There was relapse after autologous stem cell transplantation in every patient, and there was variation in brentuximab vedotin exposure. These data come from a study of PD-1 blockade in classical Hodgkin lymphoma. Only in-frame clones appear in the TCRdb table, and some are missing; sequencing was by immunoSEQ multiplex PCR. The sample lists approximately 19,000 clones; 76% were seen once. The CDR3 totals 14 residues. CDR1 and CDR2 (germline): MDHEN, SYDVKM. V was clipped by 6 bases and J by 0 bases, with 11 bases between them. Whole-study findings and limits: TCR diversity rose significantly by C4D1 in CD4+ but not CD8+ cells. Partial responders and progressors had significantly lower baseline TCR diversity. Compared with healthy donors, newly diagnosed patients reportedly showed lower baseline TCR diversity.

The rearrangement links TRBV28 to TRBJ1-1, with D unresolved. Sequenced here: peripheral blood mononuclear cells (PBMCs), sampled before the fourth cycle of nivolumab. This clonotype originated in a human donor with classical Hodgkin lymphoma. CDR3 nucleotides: TGTGCCAGCAGCCCCCGACGGTTGAACACTGAAGCTTTCTTT. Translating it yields CASSPRRLNTEAFF. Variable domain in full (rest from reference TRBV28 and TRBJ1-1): DVKVTQSSRYLVKRTGEKVFLECVQDMDHENMFWYRQDPGLGLRLIYFSYDVKMKEKGDIPEGYSVSREKKERFSLILESASTNQTSMYLCASSPRRLNTEAFFGQGTRLTVV.